These 17 T cell receptor beta chains came from one sample sequenced in a study of blood T cells in healthy people across ages. A second PCR of about 6 to 12 cycles used a sample-barcoded 5' primer and a J-beta primer mix. TCRdb reprocessed the 5' RACE reads with MiXCR, giving one entry per CDR3 protein. The table records around 1,000,000 distinct CDR3 sequences, 30% to 40% of them present only once. The sample was blood. These receptors were obtained from a man between 18 and 35 years old in good health.

This clonotype was seen repeatedly, ten times or more. The V gene is TRBV7-2, the J gene TRBJ2-3; the D gene is possibly TRBD2 (5 bases). The CDR3 contains 13 residues. Germline loops: CDR1 SGHTA, CDR2 FQGNSA. V was pared by 4 bases and J by 1 base, with 6 bases between. The CDR3 is CASSSSRTDTQYF. CDR3 coding DNA: TGTGCCAGCAGCTCTAGCCGCACAGATACGCAGTATTTT.

This clonotype was seen a few times. The rearrangement uses TRBV6-5 and TRBJ2-3, with D uncertain. Germline CDR1 is MNHEY and CDR2 is SVGAGI. Trimming took 0 bases from V and 5 from J, leaving 12 bases between them. The CDR3 has 15 residues. The CDR3 loop is CASSYSYRPGDTQYF. The CDR3 DNA is TGTGCCAGCAGTTACTCTTATCGACCCGGAGATACGCAGTATTTT.

The genes are TRBV28 and TRBJ2-1; 8 bases are shared with TRBD2. The DNA end lines up better with TRBJ2-7; the J call may be wrong. Per germline, CDR1 MDHEN and CDR2 SYDVKM. The CDR3 runs to 16 residues. The CDR3 bases are TGTGCCAGCAGTCCACACAGCGGGAGCTCCTACAATGAGCAGTACTTC. Protein product: CASSPHSGSSYNEQYF.

This clonotype was recorded only once. V and J are TRBV30 and TRBJ1-5; D gene uncertain. Trimming took 1 base from V and 1 from J, leaving 8 bases between them. The CDR3 is made up of 14 amino acids. The germline V gene has CDR1 GTSNPN and CDR2 SVGIG (reference sequence). The CDR3 DNA is TGTGCCTGGAGTGCCGGATGGAGCAATCAGCCCCAGCATTTT. Encoded protein: CAWSAGWSNQPQHF.

A few counts support this clonotype. J is TRBJ1-2 and V is TRBV27, with D unclear. The CDR3 spans 16 residues. Germline CDR1 and CDR2: MNHEY and SMNVEV (reference sequence). The V end was cut by 7 bases, the J end by 2 bases, with 20 bases between. This CDR3 is CASKTRSYGQNYGYTF. The DNA for the CDR3 is TGTGCCAGCAAAACCCGGTCGTATGGGCAGAACTATGGCTACACCTTC.

This clonotype was observed a handful of times. The rearrangement uses TRBV7-2 and TRBJ1-2; no clear D gene. CDR1 is SGHTA and CDR2 is FQGNSA in the germline V gene. Trimming shortened V by 7 bases and J by 7 bases, and 22 bases separated the two germline ends. The CDR3 is made up of 15 amino acids. The CDR3 reads CASTFGPRSLIGYTF. CDR3 DNA sequence: TGTGCCAGCACCTTCGGTCCGAGATCCCTTATTGGCTACACCTTC.

The rearrangement links TRBV7-9 to TRBJ2-7, with D uncertain. The CDR3 loop spans 13 amino acids. Germline CDR1 SEHNR, CDR2 FQNEAQ (reference sequence). With 5 bases removed from V and 3 bases from J, the gap between germline ends came to 11 bases. The CDR3 region is CASSVFGDYEQYF. The DNA for the CDR3 is TGTGCCAGCAGCGTTTTTGGAGACTACGAGCAGTACTTC. Looking up the rest from reference TRBV7-9 and TRBJ2-7 gives the full variable domain: DTGVSQNPRHKITKRGQNVTFRCDPISEHNRLYWYRQTLGQGPEFLTYFQNEAQLEKSRLLSDRFSAERPKGSFSTLEIQRTEQGDSAMYLCASSVFGDYEQYFGPGTRLTVT.

V gene TRBV6-6 combines with J gene TRBJ1-4, with 7 bases aligning to TRBD1. Germline V gene lookup returns CDR1 MNHNY and CDR2 SVGAGI (reference sequence). This CDR3 is built from 15 residues. J gave up 7 bases and V 2 bases, and 7 bases lay outside the gene matches. The CDR3 bases are TGTGCCAGCAGTTACGTACAGGGGTCCAGTGAAAAACTGTTTTTT. Its protein product is CASSYVQGSSEKLFF.

This chain joins TRBV20-1 and TRBJ1-2; 8 bases match TRBD1. The V gene end was trimmed by 3 bases and the J gene end by 0 bases; junction bases not matched to a gene: 9. This CDR3 is 16 amino acids long. Germline CDR1 DFQATT, CDR2 SNEGSKA (reference sequence). The DNA for the CDR3 is TGCAGTGCTAGTTTGCCGGGGGACAGGACTAACTATGGCTACACCTTC. This codes for CSASLPGDRTNYGYTF.

Points on this clonotype: A clone one base away is much larger, so this may be a read error. The chain combines TRBV12-3 or TRBV12-4 with TRBJ2-5; no clear D. The CDR3 covers 13 residues. V was shortened by 2 bases and J by 7 bases, with 11 bases between the two germline ends. CDR3 coding DNA: TGTGCCAGCAGTTTAAAAGAAAGTGGGACCCAGTACTTC. Residues: CASSLKESGTQYF.

This clonotype was seen at least ten times. This chain links TRBV18 with TRBJ2-7; D possibly corresponds to TRBD2 (5 bases). V lost 6 bases, J lost 4 bases, and 10 bases lay in between. CDR1 and CDR2 (germline): KGHSH, LQKENI. The CDR3 runs to 12 residues. CDR3 bases: TGTGCCAGCTCCCCGACTACTTACGAGCAGTACTTC. Encoded protein: CASSPTTYEQYF.

The rearrangement uses TRBV5-1 and TRBJ1-1; the D gene is possibly TRBD1 (6 bases). Between the trimmed V and J ends, which lost 0 bases and 0 bases, there was a span of 12 bases. Germline V lookup: CDR1 SGHRS, CDR2 YFSETQ. The CDR3 sequence is 16 residues long. DNA of the CDR3: TGCGCCAGCAGCTTGGGGGCTGGGACACTGAACACTGAAGCTTTCTTT. Translation gives CASSLGAGTLNTEAFF.

The chain couples TRBV4-3 to TRBJ2-3; 9 positions agree with TRBD2. Germline CDR1 LGHNA, CDR2 YSLEER. The J segment lost 5 bases and the V segment lost 1 base, leaving 4 bases of the junction unmatched. This CDR3 contains 15 residues. The CDR3 here is CASSQGRAGGDTQYF. CDR3 nucleotide sequence: TGCGCCAGCAGCCAAGGTCGAGCGGGGGGAGATACGCAGTATTTT.

This clonotype was seen only once. This chain connects TRBV12-3 or TRBV12-4 to TRBJ2-3; TRBD2 matches 7 bases. The CDR3 totals 15 residues. The V segment lost 7 bases and the J segment 0 bases; nucleotides outside the gene matches: 7. The CDR3 here is CASTRGSGSTDTQYF. The CDR3, as DNA: TGTGCCAGCACCCGAGGTAGCGGGAGCACAGATACGCAGTATTTT.

V gene TRBV7-2 combines with J gene TRBJ1-5; D is possibly TRBD1 (5 bases). This CDR3 is 16 amino acids long. V lost 5 bases, J lost 2 bases, and 16 bases lay in between. The germline CDR1 and CDR2 sequences are SGHTA and FQGNSA. CDR3: CASSPDVGRGNQPQHF. The CDR3 DNA reads as TGTGCCAGCAGCCCTGACGTGGGGCGAGGCAATCAGCCCCAGCATTTT.

The V call is TRBV7-9, the J call TRBJ1-1; D is uncertain. Per the germline V gene, CDR1 is SEHNR and CDR2 is FQNEAQ (reference sequence). The V gene lost 4 bases and the J gene lost 4 bases, with 13 bases spanning the gap. This CDR3 spans 14 amino acids. The CDR3 DNA reads TGTGCCAGCAGCTGGTCAGGTATTACCACTGAAGCTTTCTTT. It yields the protein CASSWSGITTEAFF.

The CDR3 DNA reads as TGTGCCAGCAGTTTAGGGGGGGCTAGGTACTTC. Protein sequence: CASSLGGARYF. J is TRBJ2-5 and V is TRBV27, with D possibly TRBD2 on 7 matching bases. V gave up 2 bases and J gave up 13 bases, with 11 bases separating them. This CDR3 contains 11 residues. Germline CDR1 MNHEY, CDR2 SMNVEV (reference sequence).